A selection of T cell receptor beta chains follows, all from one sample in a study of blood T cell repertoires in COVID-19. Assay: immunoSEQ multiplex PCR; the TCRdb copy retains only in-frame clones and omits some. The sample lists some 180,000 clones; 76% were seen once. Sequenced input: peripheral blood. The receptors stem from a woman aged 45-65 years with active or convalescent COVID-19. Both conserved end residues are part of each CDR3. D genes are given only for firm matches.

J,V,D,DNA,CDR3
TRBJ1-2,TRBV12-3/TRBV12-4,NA,TGTGCCAGCAGCCCCGACTCCTATGGCTACACCTTC,CASSPDSYGYTF
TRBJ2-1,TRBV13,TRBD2,TGTGCCAGCAGCGCCGGGACTACTTCCTACAATGAGCAGTTCTTC,CASSAGTTSYNEQFF
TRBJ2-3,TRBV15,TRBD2,TGTGCCACCAGCAGAGATGAAGCGGGACCGCAGTATTTT,CATSRDEAGPQYF
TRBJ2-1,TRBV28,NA,TGTGCCAGCAGGCCCGCGGGCGGGGTTTTCAATGAGCAGTTCTTC,CASRPAGGVFNEQFF
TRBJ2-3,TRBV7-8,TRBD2,TGTGCCAGCCGCGGGGGCGGGGGGCTCGCGGGGACATTCGATACGCAGTATTTT,CASRGGGGLAGTFDTQYF
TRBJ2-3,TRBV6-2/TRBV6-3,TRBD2,TGTGCCAGCAGTCACTACCGGACTAGCGCGAGCACAGATACGCAGTATTTT,CASSHYRTSASTDTQYF
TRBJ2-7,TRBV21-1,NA,TGTGCCAGCAGCAAAAGGGGGACACCTACCTACGAGCAGTACTTC,CASSKRGTPTYEQYF
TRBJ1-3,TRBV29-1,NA,TGCAGCGTTGAAGTAAGGGAGAGAATATATTTT,CSVEVRERIYF
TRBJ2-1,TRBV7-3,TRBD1,TGTGCCAGCAGCTTAAGAGGACAGGGGACCCACAATGAGCAGTTCTTC,CASSLRGQGTHNEQFF
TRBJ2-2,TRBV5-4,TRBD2,TGTGCCAGCAGCCCATCACCTGCGGAAACGGGGGGCGGGGAGCTGTTTTTT,CASSPSPAETGGGELFF
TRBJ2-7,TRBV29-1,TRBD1,TGCAGCGTCCGACAGGGGCTTTGGGACGAGCAGTACTTC,CSVRQGLWDEQYF
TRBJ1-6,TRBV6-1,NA,TGTGCCAGCAGTGAAAGGAGGGGTGGCGGTTCACCCCTCCACTTT,CASSERRGGGSPLHF
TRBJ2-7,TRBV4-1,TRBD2,TGCGCCAGCAGCCAAGATCTACGGGCTAGCGGACTATACGAGCAGTACTTC,CASSQDLRASGLYEQYF
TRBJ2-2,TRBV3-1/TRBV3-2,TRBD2,TGTGCCAGCAGTCCGACTAGCGGGGGAACCGGGGAGCTGTTTTTT,CASSPTSGGTGELFF
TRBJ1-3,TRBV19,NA,TGTGCCAGTAGTATAGTGGCTCTCTCTGGAAACACCATATATTTT,CASSIVALSGNTIYF
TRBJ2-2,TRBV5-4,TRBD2,TGTGCCAGCACCCGAAGGGCGGGGGGGACGAACACCGGGGAGCTGTTTTTT,CASTRRAGGTNTGELFF